The 8 T cell receptor beta chains reported below all come from one sample, sequenced in a study of blood T cell repertoires in COVID-19. Using immunoSEQ multiplex PCR, the repertoire was profiled, and TCRdb retains in-frame clones only, with some absent. The table shows approximately 170,000 clones, with 70% to 90% occurring only once. Sequenced: peripheral blood. The receptors here all came from a human donor in a cohort sampled during active COVID-19.

The rearrangement uses TRBV7-8 and TRBJ2-1; TRBD2 agrees at 16 bases. The trim removed 5 bases at V and 4 bases at J, leaving 5 bases unmatched. Germline CDR1 reads SGHVS; CDR2 reads FQNEAQ. The CDR3 has 17 residues. CDR3 loop: CASSPGTSGRGYNEQFF. In DNA form, the CDR3 reads TGTGCCAGCAGCCCAGGGACTAGCGGGAGGGGGTACAATGAGCAGTTCTTC.

In the case of this clone: One end of the junction is discordant with germline, which a read error may explain. This rearrangement joins TRBV18 to TRBJ1-3; 9 positions agree with TRBD1. Looked up from germline, CDR1 is KGHSH and CDR2 is LQKENI. CDR3 length: 16 residues. The CDR3 protein is CASSPQGARAGNTIYF. CDR3 DNA sequence: TGTGCCAGCTCTCCACAGGGGGCTCGCGCCGGAAACACCATATATTTT. The variable domain in full, with the rest retrieved from reference TRBV18 and TRBJ1-3, is NAGVMQNPRHLVRRRGQEARLRCSPMKGHSHVYWYRQLPEEGLKFMVYLQKENIIDESGMPKERFSAEFPKEGPSILRIQQVVRGDSAAYFCASSPQGARAGNTIYFGEGSWLTVV.

The chain is built from TRBV2 and TRBJ2-7, with a tentative D call TRBD2 (5 bases). Germline CDR1 is SNHLY and CDR2 is FYNNEI. The CDR3 spans 13 residues. V was cut by 3 bases and J by 1 base, with 7 bases left in between. The CDR3 sequence is CASSEGESYEQYF. The CDR3 DNA reads as TGTGCCAGCAGTGAGGGAGAGTCCTACGAGCAGTACTTC.

The rearrangement links TRBV28 to TRBJ1-1, with D tentatively TRBD1 (6 bases). V was trimmed by 5 bases and J by 1 base, leaving 11 bases between them. The germline CDR1 and CDR2 sequences are MDHEN and SYDVKM. The CDR3 is made up of 14 amino acids. The CDR3 region is CASSSPTGNTEAFF. CDR3 coding DNA: TGTGCCAGCAGTAGCCCGACAGGGAACACTGAAGCTTTCTTT.

The chain couples TRBV20-1 to TRBJ2-7; possible D gene TRBD2, 5 bases. This CDR3 is 11 amino acids long. Trimming shortened V by 6 bases and J by 6 bases, and 12 bases separated the two germline ends. Germline-derived CDR1 and CDR2 are DFQATT and SNEGSKA (reference sequence). CDR3 amino acids: CSAQRAREQYF. The CDR3 nucleotides read TGCAGTGCGCAGAGGGCGCGCGAGCAGTACTTC.

The V and J genes are TRBV13 and TRBJ1-4; D remains unclear. Deletions cut 4 bases from V and 5 bases from J, with 11 bases between. CDR1 and CDR2 from the germline V gene are PRHDT and FYEKMQ (reference sequence). This CDR3 has 14 residues. DNA for the CDR3: TGTGCCAGCAGCTCCCGGGAGGCCAATGAAAAACTGTTTTTT. Amino acids: CASSSREANEKLFF.

The rearrangement links TRBV13 to TRBJ2-1; tentatively, D is TRBD2 (5 bases). Deletions cut 2 bases from V and 0 bases from J, with 11 bases between. Per germline, CDR1 PRHDT and CDR2 FYEKMQ (reference sequence). The CDR3 loop spans 16 amino acids. CDR3 in amino acids: CASSLTAGPSYNEQFF. In nucleotides, the CDR3 is TGTGCCAGCAGCTTAACGGCGGGCCCCTCCTACAATGAGCAGTTCTTC. The variable domain in full, completed from reference TRBV13 and TRBJ2-1, reads AAGVIQSPRHLIKEKRETATLKCYPIPRHDTVYWYQQGPGQDPQFLISFYEKMQSDKGSIPDRFSAQQFSDYHSELNMSSLELGDSALYFCASSLTAGPSYNEQFFGPGTRLTVL.

This chain uses TRBV9 with TRBJ2-1; 7 bases fit TRBD1. The germline V gene has CDR1 SGDLS and CDR2 YYNGEE. The V gene end was trimmed by 0 bases and the J gene end by 4 bases; junction bases not matched to a gene: 7. The CDR3 is made up of 16 amino acids. The CDR3 nucleotides read TGTGCCAGCAGCGTAGGCGCCGGGACAGATTACAATGAGCAGTTCTTC. It yields the protein CASSVGAGTDYNEQFF. Full variable domain (remainder filled in from reference TRBV9 and TRBJ2-1): DSGVTQTPKHLITATGQRVTLRCSPRSGDLSVYWYQQSLDQGLQFLIQYYNGEERAKGNILERFSAQQFPDLHSELNLSSLELGDSALYFCASSVGAGTDYNEQFFGPGTRLTVL.